This T cell receptor (beta chain) was observed in a study of CD8 T cells in Susac syndrome (dated by TCRdb to between 2017 and 2020). Study-level background: Repertoire sequencing was used to test whether CD8+ T cell activation and differentiation in Susac syndrome was antigen driven. Clonality of the CD8+ T cell repertoire was compared between over ten healthy donors, roughly 14 Susac syndrome patients and around 16 multiple sclerosis patients. Results the study describes overall, beyond this receptor: The TCR sequencing and HLA analysis was acknowledged to have included a relatively small number of individuals.

A note on this clonotype: Its antigen remains undetermined. No per-base quality is available; no much larger clone lies one base away.

Peripheral blood CD8+ and CD4+ T cells from healthy donors, Susac syndrome patients and multiple sclerosis patients were profiled by high-throughput TCR beta sequencing. Multiple sclerosis controls were treatment-naive patients with stable or active relapsing-remitting disease fulfilling revised McDonald criteria. Bulk CD8+ and CD4+ T cells were purified by magnetic negative isolation, whereas CD8+ TEMRA cells were enriched by FACS. Blood was collected in EDTA tubes and processed within 24 hours, with PBMCs isolated through density gradient centrifugation. PBMCs intended for TCR sequencing were cryopreserved in liquid nitrogen and were subsequently thawed in a 37 degrees C water bath. Purity of sorted or isolated CD4+, CD8+ and CD8+ TEMRA cells was at least 90%. Reading from cysteine to phenylalanine, the CDR3 counts 14 amino acids. Only CDR3 DNA is held: 42 bases, read in frame from base 1. V was cut back by 6 bases and J by 4 bases, leaving a gap of 13 bases between them. The germline V gene (reference sequence) provides CDR1 LNHDA and CDR2 SQIVND.

RNA was extracted with the RNeasy kit and about 0.5 to 1 ug was reverse transcribed using random hexamers. The immunoSEQ multiplex PCR assay, covering 54 Vbeta and 13 Jbeta segments, was used to amplify TCR beta CDR3 regions. PCR amplification bias was corrected using a synthetic template baseline for primer optimization and computational correction. The published analysis was carried out like this. Reads were annotated to V, D and J genes per IMGT and analyzed with immunoSEQ Analyzer, keeping only productive sequences. To calculate clonality, Shannon entropy was normalized by log2 of the number of productive unique sequences and then subtracted from one. Public and private clones were assessed among the 100 most prevalent clones of each patient and control. A clone was defined as Susac-specific if it was absent from the healthy and MS cohorts, from 1052 published viral clones and from other ImmuneACCESS disease sequences. TCRdb applied fastp at Q25 and MiXCR to the public reads, then kept only in-frame beta chains. For every CDR3 protein sequence, its rows merge into one entry that carries the most common genes and DNA. The V and J calls follow TCRdb's processing rather than the paper's. For this sample the table gives a few hundred thousand distinct CDR3 sequences, of which around 90% were detected only once. Less than 0.15% of the sample is in the top ten clones.

The receptor was isolated from a human donor with multiple sclerosis. Source material: CD8+ T cells from PBMCs. Recombination joined TRBV19 with TRBJ1-5, and TRBD1 may be the D gene, going by 6 matching bases. The CDR3 has the sequence CASRVGQQNQPQHF. Here is the DNA: TGTGCCAGTAGGGTAGGACAGCAGAATCAGCCCCAGCATTTT. The CDR3, completed at both ends by the reference TRBV19 and TRBJ1-5 genes, gives the full variable domain DGGITQSPKYLFRKEGQNVTLSCEQNLNHDAMYWYRQDPGQGLRLIYYSQIVNDFQKGDIAEGYSVSREKKESFPLTVTSAQKNPTAFYLCASRVGQQNQPQHFGDGTRLSIL.